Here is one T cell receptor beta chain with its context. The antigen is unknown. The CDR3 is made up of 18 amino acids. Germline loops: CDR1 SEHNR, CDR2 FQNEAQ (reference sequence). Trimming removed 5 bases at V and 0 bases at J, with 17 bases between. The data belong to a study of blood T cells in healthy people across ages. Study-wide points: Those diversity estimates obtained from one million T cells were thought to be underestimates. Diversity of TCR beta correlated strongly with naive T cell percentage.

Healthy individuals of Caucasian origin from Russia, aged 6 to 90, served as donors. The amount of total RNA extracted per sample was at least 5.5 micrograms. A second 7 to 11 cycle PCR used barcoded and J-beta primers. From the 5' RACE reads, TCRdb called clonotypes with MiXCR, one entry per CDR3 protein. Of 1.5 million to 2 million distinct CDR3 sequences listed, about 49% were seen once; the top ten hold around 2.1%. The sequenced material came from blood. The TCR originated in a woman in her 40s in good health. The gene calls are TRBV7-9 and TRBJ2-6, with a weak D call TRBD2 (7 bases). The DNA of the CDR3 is TGTGCCAGCAGCGGGGGGGGGCTCGTAAGCTCTGGGGCCAACGTCCTGACTTTC. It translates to CASSGGGLVSSGANVLTF.